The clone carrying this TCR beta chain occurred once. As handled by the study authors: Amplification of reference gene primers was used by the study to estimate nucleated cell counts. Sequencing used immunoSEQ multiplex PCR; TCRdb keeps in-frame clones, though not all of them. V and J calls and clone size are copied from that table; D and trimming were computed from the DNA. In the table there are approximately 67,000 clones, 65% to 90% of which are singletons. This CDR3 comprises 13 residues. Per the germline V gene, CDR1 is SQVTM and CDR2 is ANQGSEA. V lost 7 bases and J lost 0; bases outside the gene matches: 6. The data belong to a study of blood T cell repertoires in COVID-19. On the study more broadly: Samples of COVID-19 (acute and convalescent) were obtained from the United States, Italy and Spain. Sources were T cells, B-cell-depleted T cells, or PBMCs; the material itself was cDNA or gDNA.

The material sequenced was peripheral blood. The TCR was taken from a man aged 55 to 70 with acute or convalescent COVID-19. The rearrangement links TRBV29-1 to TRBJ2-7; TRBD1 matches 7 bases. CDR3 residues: CSAGTASSYEQYF. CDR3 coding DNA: TGCAGCGCTGGGACAGCCAGCTCCTACGAGCAGTACTTC.